This TCR beta chain appears in the sequencing data of a study of blood T cells in healthy people across ages. This clonotype was seen at least ten times. The antigen remains unidentified. Study findings and constraints: Long-lived donors carried more naive CD4+ cells and greater diversity than aged donors. A roughly linear fall in TCR beta diversity per million T cells was seen with increasing age.

Alongside a J-beta primer mix, a sample-barcoded 5' primer served in a second PCR lasting about 7 to 12 cycles. Tags on each cDNA molecule came from a template-switch adaptor with 12 random nucleotides. MiXCR, run by TCRdb on the 5' RACE reads, gives a single entry per CDR3 protein. The data show 500,000 to 700,000 distinct CDR3 sequences, approximately 30% seen once. From germline, CDR1 is DFQATT and CDR2 SNEGSKA (reference sequence). The CDR3 is 13 residues long. Trimming removed 4 bases from V and 6 bases from J; junction bases left unmatched: 6. Material: blood. The rearrangement joins TRBV20-1 to TRBJ2-5; 9 nucleotides align to TRBD2. This clonotype originated in a woman aged 80 or older in good health. In nucleotides, the CDR3 is TGCAGTGCTACTTTAGCGGGGGCCAAGACCCAGTACTTC. Amino acids: CSATLAGAKTQYF.